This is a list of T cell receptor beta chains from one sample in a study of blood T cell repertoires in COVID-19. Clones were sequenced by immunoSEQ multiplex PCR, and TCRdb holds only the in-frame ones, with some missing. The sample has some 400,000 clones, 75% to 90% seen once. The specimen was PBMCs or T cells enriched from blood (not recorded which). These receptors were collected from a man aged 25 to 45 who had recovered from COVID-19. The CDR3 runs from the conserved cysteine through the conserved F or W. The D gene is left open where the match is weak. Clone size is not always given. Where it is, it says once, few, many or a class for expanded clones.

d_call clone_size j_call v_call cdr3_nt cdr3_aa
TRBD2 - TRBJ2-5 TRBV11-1 TGTGCCAGCAGCTCAACTAGCGGACTCCAAGAGACCCAGTACTTC CASSSTSGLQETQYF
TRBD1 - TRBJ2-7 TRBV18 TGTGCCAGCTCACCGCGGGACAGGGTCTCCTACGAGCAGTACTTC CASSPRDRVSYEQYF
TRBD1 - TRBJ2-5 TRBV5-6 TGTGCCAGCAGCTCCACTTCCGGGACAGGGTTAGAGACCCAGTACTTC CASSSTSGTGLETQYF
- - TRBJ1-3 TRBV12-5 TGTGCTAGTGGTTTTCCGGGTCACACCATATATTTT CASGFPGHTIYF
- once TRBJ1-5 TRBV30 TGTGCCTGGAATCCCACTGGGGGGGCGACGGTACAGCCCCAGCATTTT CAWNPTGGATVQPQHF
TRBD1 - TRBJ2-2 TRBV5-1 TGCGCCAGCAGCACGGGACAGTTTGGGTTAACCGGGGAGCTGTTTTTT CASSTGQFGLTGELFF
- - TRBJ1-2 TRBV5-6 TGTGCCAGCAGCCAGACAGGAAGTGGCTACACCTTC CASSQTGSGYTF
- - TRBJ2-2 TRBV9 TGTGCCAGCAGCGAGCTGGAGGGCCTAGTCACCGGGGAGCTGTTTTTT CASSELEGLVTGELFF
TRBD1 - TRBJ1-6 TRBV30 TGTGCCTGGAGTGTGGGGACAGGAAATTCACCCCTCCACTTT CAWSVGTGNSPLHF
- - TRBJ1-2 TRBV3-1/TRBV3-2 TGTGCCAGCAGCCAAGCAGGGGCATCCAAGGGCTACACCTTC CASSQAGASKGYTF
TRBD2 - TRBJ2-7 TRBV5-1 TGCGCCAGCAGGGCCGTGTTCGCGGTAGCGGGAGGGCGGGTCGAGCAGTACTTC CASRAVFAVAGGRVEQYF
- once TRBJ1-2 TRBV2 TGTGCCAGCAGTTTGACAGGTTCTTCGGGCTACACCTTC CASSLTGSSGYTF
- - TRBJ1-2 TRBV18 TGTGCCAGCTCACCAACAGGAGAAAACTATGGCTACACCTTC CASSPTGENYGYTF
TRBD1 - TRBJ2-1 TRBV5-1 TGCGCCAGCAGCCAGGGACAGGGGGCTAGGAATGAGCAGTTCTTC CASSQGQGARNEQFF
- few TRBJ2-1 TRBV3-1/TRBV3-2 TGTGCCAGCAGCCCGGATGGGGCCAATGAGCAGTTCTTC CASSPDGANEQFF
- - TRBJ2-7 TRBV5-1 TGCGCCAGCAGCTTAACTTCAGGAGGATCCGAGCAGTACTTC CASSLTSGGSEQYF
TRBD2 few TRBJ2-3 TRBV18 TGTGCCAGCTCACCGGGGGGGACAGATACGCAGTATTTT CASSPGGTDTQYF
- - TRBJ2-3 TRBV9 TGTGCCAGCAGCGTAGCTACGGGAGTGGAGAGCACAGATACGCAGTATTTT CASSVATGVESTDTQYF
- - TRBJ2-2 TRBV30 TGTGCCTGGAGACCGGGAAAAAACTCCGGGGAGCTGTTTTTT CAWRPGKNSGELFF
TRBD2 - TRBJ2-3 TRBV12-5 TGTGCTAGTGGTTCGTGGACTAGCGGGACAGATACGCAGTATTTT CASGSWTSGTDTQYF
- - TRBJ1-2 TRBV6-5 TGTGCCAGCAGCCTCCAGGGAAACTATGGCTACACCTTC CASSLQGNYGYTF
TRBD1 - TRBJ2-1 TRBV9 TGTGCCAGCAGCGTAAACCTTGGCAGGGGGCTTCTCAATGAGCAGTTCTTC CASSVNLGRGLLNEQFF
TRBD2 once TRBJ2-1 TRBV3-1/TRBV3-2 TGTGCCAGCAGCCCTCGGACTAGCGGGAGTTGGGGCCCTGAGCAGTTCTTC CASSPRTSGSWGPEQFF
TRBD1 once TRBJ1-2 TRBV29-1 TGCAGCGTGGGGGACAGGGTGGTGAGTGGCTACACCTTC CSVGDRVVSGYTF
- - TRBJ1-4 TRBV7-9 TGTGCCAGCAGCTTAGCGGGAGCCGAAAAACTGTTTTTT CASSLAGAEKLFF
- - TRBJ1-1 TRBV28 TGTGCCAGCAGAACCCCCCGTCTCCGCGCAGGCCTTCCATTCGGCACTGAAGCTTTCTTT CASRTPRLRAGLPFGTEAFF
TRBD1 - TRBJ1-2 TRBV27 TGTGCCAGCAGTTTACAGGGGGCAGGGAACTATGGCTACACCTTC CASSLQGAGNYGYTF
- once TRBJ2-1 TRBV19 TGTGCCAGTAGTATAGAGTCTCTCCTCTCCTACAATGAGCAGTTCTTC CASSIESLLSYNEQFF
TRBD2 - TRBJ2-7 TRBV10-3 TGTGCCATCAGTTTTCCGACTAGCGGGAGTAAACGCTACGAGCAGTACTTC CAISFPTSGSKRYEQYF
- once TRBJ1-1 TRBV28 TGTGCCAGCATGGTAACTCGGGGACAAAAGAACACTGAAGCTTTCTTT CASMVTRGQKNTEAFF
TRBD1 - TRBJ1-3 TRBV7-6 TGTGCCAGCAGCTTGGACAGGAGCTCTGGAAACACCATATATTTT CASSLDRSSGNTIYF
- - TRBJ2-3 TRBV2 TGTGCCAGCCGGAGGGAGGAATCAGATACGCAGTATTTT CASRREESDTQYF
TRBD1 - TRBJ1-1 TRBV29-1 TGCAGCGTTGATTTGGGACAGGGAACTGAAGCTTTCTTT CSVDLGQGTEAFF
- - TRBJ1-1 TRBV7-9 TGTGCCAGCAGCCCGGGGGACACTGAAGCTTTCTTT CASSPGDTEAFF
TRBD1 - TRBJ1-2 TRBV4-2 TGTGCCAGCAGCCAAGATTTAGTAGTGATTACAGGGGGATTTGGCTACACCTTC CASSQDLVVITGGFGYTF
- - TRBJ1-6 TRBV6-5 TGTGCCAGCCCCGAGAGCTCCTATAATTCACCCCTCCACTTT CASPESSYNSPLHF